These T cell receptor beta chains were read from a single sample in a study of blood T cell repertoires in COVID-19. The table came from immunoSEQ multiplex PCR; TCRdb's copy has only in-frame clones and leaves some out. This sample has more than 55,000 clones, with around 70% found just once. The sample taken for sequencing was peripheral blood. These receptors were taken from a woman aged 70 to 79 with acute or convalescent COVID-19. Both conserved end residues are trimmed from each CDR3. Clone size is stated in some rows and not others, as once, few, many or a class when expanded.

CDR3 protein	V gene	clone size
ASSPTSGGYNEQF	TRBV6-4	NA
ASSQDSGRGGSGNTIY	TRBV4-1	NA
ASAPGQGSYEQY	TRBV6-5	NA
SASRGLKNTGELF	TRBV20-1	NA
ASSFSFPGQGRQETQY	TRBV19	NA
ASSSSGSPNEQF	TRBV7-3	NA
ASSPPTGLTEAF	TRBV5-4	once
ASSRSGGGLPDTQY	TRBV7-3	NA
ASSIFPPRDRNIQY	TRBV19	NA
ASSLASGGGNEQF	TRBV7-2	few